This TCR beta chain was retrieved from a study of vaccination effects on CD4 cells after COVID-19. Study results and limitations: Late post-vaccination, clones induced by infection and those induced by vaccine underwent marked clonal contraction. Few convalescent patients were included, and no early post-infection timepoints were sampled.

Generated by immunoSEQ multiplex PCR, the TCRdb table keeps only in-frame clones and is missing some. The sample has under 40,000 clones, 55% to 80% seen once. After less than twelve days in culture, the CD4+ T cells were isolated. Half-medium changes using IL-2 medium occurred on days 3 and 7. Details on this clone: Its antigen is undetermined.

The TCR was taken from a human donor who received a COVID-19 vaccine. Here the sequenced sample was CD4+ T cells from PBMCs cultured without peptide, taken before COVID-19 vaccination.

The DNA of the CDR3 is TGTGCCAGCAGCTTAGTCGGGCAGGTCAGCACCGGGGAGCTGTTTTTT. This encodes CASSLVGQVSTGELFF. The rearrangement uses TRBV7-9 and TRBJ2-2; the D is unclear. Trimming removed 1 base from V and 4 bases from J, with 13 bases in between. The germline CDR1 and CDR2 sequences are SEHNR and FQNEAQ (reference sequence). The CDR3 extends over 16 amino acids.